Following are 5 T cell receptor beta chains from one sample sequenced in a study of glioma-infiltrating T cells after dendritic cell vaccination. The method was immunoSEQ multiplex PCR; TCRdb's version includes in-frame clones alone and lacks a portion of them. The sample lists more than 100,000 clones; around 81% were seen once. Source: blood, taken before dendritic cell vaccination. These receptors came from a human donor with glioblastoma.

The sample holds a few counts of this clone. The V gene is TRBV27, the J gene TRBJ2-3; 9 bases agree with TRBD1. The CDR3 runs 14 residues. The trim removed 9 bases at V and 4 bases at J, leaving 8 bases unmatched. CDR1 MNHEY and CDR2 SMNVEV come from the germline V gene (reference sequence). Written as DNA, the CDR3 is TGTGCCAGTCAGGGACAGGGCTACCCAGATACGCAGTATTTT. This sequence encodes CASQGQGYPDTQYF.

The chain carries TRBV11-3 and TRBJ2-7, with a possible D match to TRBD1 (5 bases). Trimming took off 1 base at V and 6 bases at J, with 13 bases between the two ends. Germline V gene lookup returns CDR1 SGHNT and CDR2 YENEEA. The CDR3 contains 14 residues. In DNA, the CDR3 is TGTGCCAGCAGCTTAGCGTCCAGGGTGGGCGAGCAGTACTTC. Translation gives CASSLASRVGEQYF.

The rearrangement links TRBV5-6 to TRBJ2-7; D is possibly TRBD2 (6 bases). Germline CDR1 reads SGHDT; CDR2 reads YYEEEE. The CDR3 is 11 amino acids. Trimming took off 5 bases at V and 4 bases at J, with 7 bases between the two ends. The CDR3 here is CASRGGYEQYF. In DNA, the CDR3 is TGTGCCAGCAGGGGGGGTTACGAGCAGTACTTC.

V gene TRBV11-2 combines with J gene TRBJ2-7; D is undetermined. The CDR3 consists of 14 residues. The germline gives CDR1 SGHAT, CDR2 FQNNGV. V lost 0 bases and J lost 0, with 6 bases in between. The CDR3 DNA reads TGTGCCAGCAGCTTAGACATAGTCTCCTACGAGCAGTACTTC. Its protein product is CASSLDIVSYEQYF.

The chain uses TRBV18 and TRBJ1-5; 8 bases are a match to TRBD1. Unmatched junction bases numbered 7, after V lost 4 bases and J lost 2 bases. CDR1 KGHSH and CDR2 LQKENI come from the germline V gene. The CDR3 is 16 amino acids. This CDR3 reads CASSRTGWSGNQPQHF. For the CDR3, the DNA is TGTGCCAGCTCACGGACAGGGTGGTCAGGCAATCAGCCCCAGCATTTT. Full variable domain (rest looked up from reference TRBV18 and TRBJ1-5): NAGVMQNPRHLVRRRGQEARLRCSPMKGHSHVYWYRQLPEEGLKFMVYLQKENIIDESGMPKERFSAEFPKEGPSILRIQQVVRGDSAAYFCASSRTGWSGNQPQHFGDGTRLSIL.